The 3 T cell receptor beta chains reported below all come from one sample, sequenced in a study of blood T cell repertoires in COVID-19. Profiled with immunoSEQ multiplex PCR; TCRdb holds only in-frame clones, not every one. Of 97,000 or so clones listed, around nine tenths were seen once; the top ten hold about 5%. Input material: peripheral blood. Receptors were obtained from a middle-aged man with acute or convalescent COVID-19.

The chain joins TRBV2 to TRBJ2-1; 13 nucleotides match TRBD2. The CDR3 consists of 16 residues. V shed 7 bases and J 4 bases; nucleotides not matched to a gene: 7. Germline CDR1 is SNHLY and CDR2 is FYNNEI. CDR3 in DNA: TGTGCCAGCATAAAGGGGACTAGCGGGGTTTACAATGAGCAGTTCTTC. It encodes CASIKGTSGVYNEQFF.

This chain connects TRBV25-1 to TRBJ2-5; 12 bases line up with TRBD2. The germline V gene has CDR1 MGHDK and CDR2 SYGVNS. Germline trimming cut 5 bases from V and 10 bases from J; bases unmatched to any gene: 5. The CDR3 consists of 13 residues. This chain's CDR3 is CASSLAGGPDQYF. The CDR3 DNA reads as TGTGCCAGCAGTCTAGCGGGAGGGCCTGACCAGTACTTC.

The rearrangement links TRBV16 to TRBJ1-1, with D maybe TRBD1 (5 bases). The CDR3 has 13 residues. Germline CDR1 and CDR2: KGHSY and FQNENV. Trimming removed 6 bases from V and 4 bases from J, with 12 bases in between. The CDR3 sequence is CASSRQSSTEAFF. In nucleotides, the CDR3 is TGTGCCAGCAGTCGACAGTCCAGCACTGAAGCTTTCTTT.